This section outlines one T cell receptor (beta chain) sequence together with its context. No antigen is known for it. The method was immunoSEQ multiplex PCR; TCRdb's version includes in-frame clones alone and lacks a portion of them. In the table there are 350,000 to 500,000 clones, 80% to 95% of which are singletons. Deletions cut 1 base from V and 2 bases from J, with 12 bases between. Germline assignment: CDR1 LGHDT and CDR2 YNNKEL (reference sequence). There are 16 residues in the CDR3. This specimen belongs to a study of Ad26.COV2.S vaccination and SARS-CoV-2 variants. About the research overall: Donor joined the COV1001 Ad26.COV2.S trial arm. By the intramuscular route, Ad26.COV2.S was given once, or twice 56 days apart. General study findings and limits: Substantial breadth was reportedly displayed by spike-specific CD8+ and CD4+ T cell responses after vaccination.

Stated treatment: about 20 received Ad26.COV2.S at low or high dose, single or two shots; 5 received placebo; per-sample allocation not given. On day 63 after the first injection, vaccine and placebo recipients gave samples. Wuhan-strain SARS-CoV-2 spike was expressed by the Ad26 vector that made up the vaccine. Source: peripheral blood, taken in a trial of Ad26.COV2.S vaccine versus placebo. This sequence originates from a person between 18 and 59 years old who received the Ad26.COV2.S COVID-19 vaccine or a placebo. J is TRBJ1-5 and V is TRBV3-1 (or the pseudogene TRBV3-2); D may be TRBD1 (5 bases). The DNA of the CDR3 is TGTGCCAGCAGCCAAGCGACAGCTTCGGGCAATCAGCCCCAGCATTTT. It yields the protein CASSQATASGNQPQHF.